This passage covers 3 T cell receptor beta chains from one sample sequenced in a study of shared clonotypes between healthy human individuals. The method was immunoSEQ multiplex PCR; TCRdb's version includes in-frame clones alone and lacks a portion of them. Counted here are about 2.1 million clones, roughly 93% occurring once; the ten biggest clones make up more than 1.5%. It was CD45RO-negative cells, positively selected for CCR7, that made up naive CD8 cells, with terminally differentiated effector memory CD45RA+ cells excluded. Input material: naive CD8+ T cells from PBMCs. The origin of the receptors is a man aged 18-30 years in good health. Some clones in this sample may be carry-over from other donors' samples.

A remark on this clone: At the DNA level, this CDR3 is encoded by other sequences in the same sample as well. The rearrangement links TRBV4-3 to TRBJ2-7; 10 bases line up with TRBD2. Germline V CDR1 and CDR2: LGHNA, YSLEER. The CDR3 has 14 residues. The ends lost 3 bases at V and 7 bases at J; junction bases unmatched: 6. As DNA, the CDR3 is TGCGCCAGCAGCCAGGTAGCGGGAGGTAGTGAGCAGTACTTC. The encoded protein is CASSQVAGGSEQYF.

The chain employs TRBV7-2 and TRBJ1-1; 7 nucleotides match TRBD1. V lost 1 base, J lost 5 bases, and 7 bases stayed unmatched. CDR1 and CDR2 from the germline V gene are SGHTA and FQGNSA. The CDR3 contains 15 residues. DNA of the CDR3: TGTGCCAGCAGCTTAGGAGGGGGCTCATGGACTGAAGCTTTCTTT. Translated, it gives CASSLGGGSWTEAFF.

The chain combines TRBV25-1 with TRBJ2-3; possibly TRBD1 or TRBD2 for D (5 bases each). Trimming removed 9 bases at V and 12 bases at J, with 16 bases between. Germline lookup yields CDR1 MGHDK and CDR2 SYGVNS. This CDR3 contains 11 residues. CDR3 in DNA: TGTGCCAGTATAGGGGCAGGAGGTCAGTATTTT. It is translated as CASIGAGGQYF.